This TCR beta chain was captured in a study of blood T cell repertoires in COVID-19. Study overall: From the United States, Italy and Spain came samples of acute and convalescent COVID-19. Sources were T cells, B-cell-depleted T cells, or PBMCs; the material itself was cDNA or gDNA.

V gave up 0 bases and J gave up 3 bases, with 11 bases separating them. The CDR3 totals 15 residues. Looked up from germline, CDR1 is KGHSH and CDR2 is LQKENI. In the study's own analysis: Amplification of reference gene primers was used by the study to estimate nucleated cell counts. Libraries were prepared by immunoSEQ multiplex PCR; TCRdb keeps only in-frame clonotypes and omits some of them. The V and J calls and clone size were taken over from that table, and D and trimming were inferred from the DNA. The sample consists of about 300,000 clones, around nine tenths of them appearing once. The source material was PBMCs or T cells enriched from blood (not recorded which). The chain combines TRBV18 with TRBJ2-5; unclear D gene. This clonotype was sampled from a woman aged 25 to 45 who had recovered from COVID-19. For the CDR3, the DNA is TGTGCCAGCTCACCACCCTCTGGGCCGAAAGAGACCCAGTACTTC. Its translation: CASSPPSGPKETQYF.